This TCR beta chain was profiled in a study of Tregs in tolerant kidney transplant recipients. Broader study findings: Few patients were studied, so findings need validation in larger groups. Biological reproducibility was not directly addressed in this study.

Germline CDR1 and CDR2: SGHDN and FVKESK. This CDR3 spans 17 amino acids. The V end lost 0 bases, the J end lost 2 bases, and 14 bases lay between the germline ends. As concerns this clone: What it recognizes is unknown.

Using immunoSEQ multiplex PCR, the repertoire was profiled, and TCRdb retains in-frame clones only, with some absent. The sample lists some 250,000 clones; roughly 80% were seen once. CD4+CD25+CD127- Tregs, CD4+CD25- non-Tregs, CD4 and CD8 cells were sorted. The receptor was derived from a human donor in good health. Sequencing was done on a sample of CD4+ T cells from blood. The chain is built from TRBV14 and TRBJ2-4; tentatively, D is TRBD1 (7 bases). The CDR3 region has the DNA TGTGCCAGCAGCCAAGACGGCCCAGGGGGGCCCAAAAACATTCAGTACTTC. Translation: CASSQDGPGGPKNIQYF.